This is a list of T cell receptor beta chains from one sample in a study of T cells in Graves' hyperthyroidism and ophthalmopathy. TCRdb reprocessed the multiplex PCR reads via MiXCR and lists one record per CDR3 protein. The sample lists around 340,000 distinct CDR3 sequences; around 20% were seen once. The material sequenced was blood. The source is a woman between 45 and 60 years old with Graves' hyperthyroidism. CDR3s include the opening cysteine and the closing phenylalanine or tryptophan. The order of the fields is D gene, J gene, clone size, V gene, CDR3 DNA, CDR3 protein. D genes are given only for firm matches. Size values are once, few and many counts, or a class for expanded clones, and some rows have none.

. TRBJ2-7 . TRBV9 TGTGCCAGCAGCGTAAACAGCGGTATCCCCTACGAGCAGTACTTC CASSVNSGIPYEQYF
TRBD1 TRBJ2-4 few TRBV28 TGTGCCAGCAGCTTAGGGGACAGGGACTCCAACATTCAGTACTTC CASSLGDRDSNIQYF
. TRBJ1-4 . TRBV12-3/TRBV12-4 TGTGCCAGCAGTTTTATCTCTGGCAGGGTAAAGGAAAAACTGTTTTTT CASSFISGRVKEKLFF
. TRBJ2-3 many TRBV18 TGTGCCAGCTCACCCGTGGGCCAAGATACGCAGTATTTT CASSPVGQDTQYF
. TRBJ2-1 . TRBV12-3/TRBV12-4 TGTGCCAGCAGTTTAGGGGGGACAAAACGGGGAAATGAGCAGTTCTTC CASSLGGTKRGNEQFF
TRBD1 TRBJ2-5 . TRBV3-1 TGTGCCAGCAGTCCGGGACAGGATTTAGAGACCCAGTACTTC CASSPGQDLETQYF
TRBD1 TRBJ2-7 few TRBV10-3 TGTGCCATCAGTGAGTCCGGGACAGCCTACGAGCAGTACTTC CAISESGTAYEQYF
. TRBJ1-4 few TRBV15 TGTGCCACCAGTCCCAGGCCCTATAATGAAAAACTGTTTTTT CATSPRPYNEKLFF
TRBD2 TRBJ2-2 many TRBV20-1 TGCAGTGCTAGAGGACTAGCGGGGGTAGGCACCGGGGAGCTGTTTTTT CSARGLAGVGTGELFF
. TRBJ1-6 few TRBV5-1 TGCGCCAGCAAGGGGCCGAAAAACTATAATTCACCCCTCCACTTT CASKGPKNYNSPLHF
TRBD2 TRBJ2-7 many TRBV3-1 TGTGCCAGCAGCCAAGAAAGGGAGGGATTTAAGCAGTACTTC CASSQEREGFKQYF
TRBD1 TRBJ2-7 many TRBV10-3 TGTGCCATCAGTGACCCCGGGACAGTCTCCTACGAGCAGTACTTC CAISDPGTVSYEQYF
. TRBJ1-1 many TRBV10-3 TGTGCCATCGGACCCGGCGAGGCTGAAGCTTTCTTT CAIGPGEAEAFF
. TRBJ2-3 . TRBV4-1 TGCGCCAGCAGCCAGAGGGGGAGGGACCAGGGCACAGATACGCAGTATTTT CASSQRGRDQGTDTQYF
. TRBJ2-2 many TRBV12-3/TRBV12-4 TGTGCCAGCCAGGATGCCGGGGAGCTGTTTTTT CASQDAGELFF
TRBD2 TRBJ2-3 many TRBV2 TGTGCCAGCAGGCCTCTAGCGGGAGGAGGAGATACGCAGTATTTT CASRPLAGGGDTQYF
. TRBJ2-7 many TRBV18 TGTGCCAGCTCACCAATACGGGAAGGGAATGAGCAGTACTTC CASSPIREGNEQYF
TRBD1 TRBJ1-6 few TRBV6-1 TGTGCCAGCGAAGACAGGGATAATTCACCCCTCCACTTT CASEDRDNSPLHF
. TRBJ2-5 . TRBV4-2 TGTGCCAGCAGCCAAGATAGGCGAGAGGGGACCCAGTACTTC CASSQDRREGTQYF
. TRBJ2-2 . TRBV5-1 TGCGCCAGCAGCCCCCGGGGGCCGACCAGGGGCGGGGAGCTGTTTTTT CASSPRGPTRGGELFF
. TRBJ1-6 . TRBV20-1 TGCAGTGCCGGAGGGGCTGGTAATTCACCCCTCCACTTT CSAGGAGNSPLHF
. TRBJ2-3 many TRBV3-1 TGTGCCAGCAGCCAGTCAGATACGCAGTATTTT CASSQSDTQYF
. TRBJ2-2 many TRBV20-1 TGCAGTGCTAGAGATTCAGGGGATACCGGGGAGCTGTTTTTT CSARDSGDTGELFF
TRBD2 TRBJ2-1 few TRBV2 TGTGCCAGCAGTCCGTCTAGCGGGGCCTACAATGAGCAGTTCTTC CASSPSSGAYNEQFF
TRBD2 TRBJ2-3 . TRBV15 TGTGCCACCCAACTCGGGGGGGCCTTTAGGGATACGCAGTATTTT CATQLGGAFRDTQYF
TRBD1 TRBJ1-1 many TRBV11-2 TGTGCCAGCAGCCAGGACAGGCGGACTGAAGCTTTCTTT CASSQDRRTEAFF
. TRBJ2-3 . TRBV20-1 TGCAGTGCTAGAGGAAGTAGTAGGACAGCTACAGATACGCAGTATTTT CSARGSSRTATDTQYF